A selection of T cell receptor beta chains follows, all from one sample in a study of neurological immune-mediated disorders. TCRdb reprocessed the 5' RACE reads via MiXCR and lists one record per CDR3 protein. Among tens of thousands of distinct CDR3 sequences listed, less than 8.5% were seen once. The sample consisted of PBMCs. The receptors derive from a middle-aged woman in good health. Each CDR3 is given with its conserved first and last residue. Fields, in order: clone size, D gene, J gene, V gene, CDR3 DNA, CDR3 protein. The D gene is left open where the match is weak. The size field reads how often the clone was seen (once, few, many) or a class if it is expanded.

>many|NA|TRBJ1-4|TRBV12-3/TRBV12-4
TGTGCCAGCAGTAATACAGGGTTGGGGAATGAAAAACTGTTTTTT
CASSNTGLGNEKLFF
>many|TRBD1|TRBJ2-1|TRBV7-9
TGTGCCAGCAGCTTGGGACAGGGGTTCAACAATGAGCAGTTCTTC
CASSLGQGFNNEQFF
>many|TRBD1|TRBJ2-3|TRBV5-1
TGCGCCAGCAGCGGGGACAGGGGTCACACAGATACGCAGTATTTT
CASSGDRGHTDTQYF
>many|TRBD1|TRBJ2-2|TRBV9
TGTGCCAGCAGCCCCGCCTACAGGGGGCTTTTAAACACCGGGGAGCTGTTTTTT
CASSPAYRGLLNTGELFF
>many|NA|TRBJ1-4|TRBV20-1
TGCAGTGCTATAGACGGACTAAATGAAAAACTGTTTTTT
CSAIDGLNEKLFF
>many|NA|TRBJ1-2|TRBV4-1
TGCGCCAGCAGCCAAGCGGTAGGGAACTATGGCTACACCTTC
CASSQAVGNYGYTF
>many|NA|TRBJ2-5|TRBV2
TGTGCCAGCAGGCTACTAGCTACGGCGGGAGAGACCCAGTACTTC
CASRLLATAGETQYF
>many|TRBD1|TRBJ1-2|TRBV9
TGTGCCAGCAGCGCCCTGGACAGGGCTGGCTACACCTTC
CASSALDRAGYTF
>many|TRBD1|TRBJ1-5|TRBV2
TGTGCCAGCAGTGGCCAGGGGGGCAATCAGCCCCAGCATTTT
CASSGQGGNQPQHF
>many|NA|TRBJ2-7|TRBV3-1
TGTGCCAGCAGCCAAAGGGACCCTTCCTACGAGCAGTACTTC
CASSQRDPSYEQYF
>many|TRBD2|TRBJ2-5|TRBV5-1
TGCGCCAGCAGCCAAACTAGCGGGCAAGAGACCCAGTACTTC
CASSQTSGQETQYF
>many|TRBD2|TRBJ2-7|TRBV3-1
TGTGCCAGCAGCCAAGGATCTAGCGGGGGGAACTACGAGCAGTACTTC
CASSQGSSGGNYEQYF
>many|TRBD1|TRBJ1-1|TRBV6-5
TGTGCCAGCAGTTCAAGGAGACAGGGGGGGAACACTGAAGCTTTCTTT
CASSSRRQGGNTEAFF
>many|NA|TRBJ1-6|TRBV6-1
TGTGCCAGCAGTCCCCGGCCGGACAGCTCCTATAATTCACCCCTCCACTTT
CASSPRPDSSYNSPLHF
>few|TRBD2|TRBJ2-7|TRBV27
TGTGCCAGCAGTTCGGCGACTAGCGGGATCCTCGAGCAGTACTTC
CASSSATSGILEQYF
>many|NA|TRBJ2-3|TRBV2
TGTGCCAGCAGCGACTGGAGCACATATACGCAGTATTTT
CASSDWSTYTQYF
>many|NA|TRBJ2-5|TRBV20-1
TGCAGTGCTAACGAGGGCGCTGGGGTATACCAAGAGACCCAGTACTTC
CSANEGAGVYQETQYF
>many|TRBD2|TRBJ2-1|TRBV4-2
TGTGCCAGCAGCCCTACCCTGGGTAGCGGGGGTTCCGCCTACAATGAGCAGTTCTTC
CASSPTLGSGGSAYNEQFF
>many|NA|TRBJ1-1|TRBV5-5
TGTGCCAGCAGCTCCTTGGGAGGGATGAACACTGAAGCTTTCTTT
CASSSLGGMNTEAFF
>many|NA|TRBJ1-1|TRBV18
TGTGCCAGCTCACCGGTGAGCCGGGACATGACTTTCTTT
CASSPVSRDMTFF
>many|TRBD1|TRBJ1-2|TRBV20-1
TGCAGTGCTAGGCCGCCGGGACAGGTTTATGGCTACACCTTC
CSARPPGQVYGYTF